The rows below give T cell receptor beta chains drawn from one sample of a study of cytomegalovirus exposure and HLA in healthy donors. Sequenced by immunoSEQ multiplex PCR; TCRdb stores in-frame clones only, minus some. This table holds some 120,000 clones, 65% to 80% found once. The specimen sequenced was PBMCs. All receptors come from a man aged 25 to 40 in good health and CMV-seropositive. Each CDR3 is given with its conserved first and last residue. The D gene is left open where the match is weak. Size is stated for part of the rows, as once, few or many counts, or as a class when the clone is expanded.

CDR3 protein: CASSQGAGGSSYNEQFF
CDR3 DNA: TGTGCCAGCAGCCAAGGAGCGGGGGGTAGCTCCTACAATGAGCAGTTCTTC
J gene: TRBJ2-1
clone size: .
D gene: TRBD2
V gene: TRBV4-2

CDR3 protein: CASSFTGQGAGEQYF
CDR3 DNA: TGCGCCAGCAGCTTCACGGGACAGGGGGCAGGCGAGCAGTACTTC
J gene: TRBJ2-7
clone size: .
D gene: TRBD1
V gene: TRBV5-1

CDR3 protein: CASGLGGSYEQYF
CDR3 DNA: TGCGCCAGTGGACTGGGGGGCTCCTACGAGCAGTACTTC
J gene: TRBJ2-7
clone size: .
D gene: .
V gene: TRBV4-1

CDR3 protein: CASSPKPGAIVGTGYGNQPQHF
CDR3 DNA: TGTGCCAGTAGTCCCAAACCCGGAGCTATTGTGGGGACAGGGTATGGCAATCAGCCCCAGCATTTT
J gene: TRBJ1-5
clone size: .
D gene: TRBD1
V gene: TRBV19

CDR3 protein: CAWSVRTVSEQYF
CDR3 DNA: TGTGCCTGGAGTGTACGGACAGTCTCCGAGCAGTACTTC
J gene: TRBJ2-7
clone size: .
D gene: .
V gene: TRBV30

CDR3 protein: CASSYGWGGGYTF
CDR3 DNA: TGTGCCAGCAGTTACGGGTGGGGGGGTGGCTACACCTTC
J gene: TRBJ1-2
clone size: .
D gene: .
V gene: TRBV6-6

CDR3 protein: CASSELGQNYGYTF
CDR3 DNA: TGTGCCAGCAGTGAATTGGGACAGAACTATGGCTACACCTTC
J gene: TRBJ1-2
clone size: .
D gene: TRBD1
V gene: TRBV6-1

CDR3 protein: CASSLHRDRGTYEQYF
CDR3 DNA: TGTGCCAGCAGTTTACACCGGGACAGGGGAACCTACGAGCAGTACTTC
J gene: TRBJ2-7
clone size: .
D gene: TRBD1
V gene: TRBV28

CDR3 protein: CASSRPRGAPDEQYF
CDR3 DNA: TGTGCCAGCAGCCGCCCGCGGGGGGCCCCTGACGAGCAGTACTTC
J gene: TRBJ2-7
clone size: .
D gene: TRBD2
V gene: TRBV6-5

CDR3 protein: CASSNSRTVTSYDFSEKLFF
CDR3 DNA: TGTGCCAGTAGTAATAGCCGGACAGTCACATCCTATGATTTCTCCGAAAAACTGTTTTTT
J gene: TRBJ1-4
clone size: .
D gene: .
V gene: TRBV19

CDR3 protein: CAWDRLGTDTQYF
CDR3 DNA: TGTGCCTGGGACAGGCTCGGCACAGATACGCAGTATTTT
J gene: TRBJ2-3
clone size: .
D gene: .
V gene: TRBV30

CDR3 protein: CASSQDQSRGRYEQYF
CDR3 DNA: TGCGCCAGCAGCCAAGATCAGTCCAGGGGACGGTACGAGCAGTACTTC
J gene: TRBJ2-7
clone size: once
D gene: .
V gene: TRBV4-3

CDR3 protein: CASSPPDRVYGYPF
CDR3 DNA: TGTGCCAGCAGCCCTCCGGACAGAGTCTATGGCTACCCCTTC
J gene: TRBJ1-2
clone size: .
D gene: .
V gene: TRBV25-1

CDR3 protein: CASSEALEGETYEQYF
CDR3 DNA: TGTGCCAGCAGTGAAGCGCTGGAGGGTGAGACCTACGAGCAGTACTTC
J gene: TRBJ2-7
clone size: .
D gene: .
V gene: TRBV2

CDR3 protein: CASSRDTEAFF
CDR3 DNA: TGTGCCAGCTCCCGAGACACTGAAGCTTTCTTT
J gene: TRBJ1-1
clone size: .
D gene: .
V gene: TRBV18

CDR3 protein: CASRKGQAPWEKLFF
CDR3 DNA: TGTGCCAGCAGGAAGGGACAGGCGCCGTGGGAAAAACTGTTTTTT
J gene: TRBJ1-4
clone size: once
D gene: TRBD1
V gene: TRBV2

CDR3 protein: CASSFGTSGGDGFF
CDR3 DNA: TGTGCCAGCAGTTTCGGGACTAGCGGGGGGGACGGGTTCTTC
J gene: TRBJ2-1
clone size: .
D gene: TRBD2
V gene: TRBV2

CDR3 protein: CASSYGPRGQGKLFF
CDR3 DNA: TGTGCCAGCAGTTACGGACCTAGGGGGCAGGGAAAACTGTTTTTT
J gene: TRBJ1-4
clone size: few
D gene: TRBD1
V gene: TRBV6-5

CDR3 protein: CSAGLSYEQYF
CDR3 DNA: TGCAGTGCTGGACTCTCCTACGAGCAGTACTTC
J gene: TRBJ2-7
clone size: .
D gene: .
V gene: TRBV20-1

CDR3 protein: CSVTYGTGATDTQYF
CDR3 DNA: TGCAGCGTTACCTACGGGACAGGTGCAACAGATACGCAGTATTTT
J gene: TRBJ2-3
clone size: .
D gene: TRBD1
V gene: TRBV29-1

CDR3 protein: CASSPAGGQETQYF
CDR3 DNA: TGTGCCAGCAGTCCAGCGGGGGGACAAGAGACCCAGTACTTC
J gene: TRBJ2-5
clone size: .
D gene: TRBD2
V gene: TRBV28

CDR3 protein: CASSLERQNTGELFF
CDR3 DNA: TGTGCCAGCAGCTTAGAACGACAGAACACCGGGGAGCTGTTTTTT
J gene: TRBJ2-2
clone size: .
D gene: .
V gene: TRBV13

CDR3 protein: CASSLIGEGPNEQFF
CDR3 DNA: TGTGCCAGCAGCTTAATTGGGGAGGGTCCCAATGAGCAGTTCTTC
J gene: TRBJ2-1
clone size: .
D gene: TRBD2
V gene: TRBV7-7

CDR3 protein: CASSINRDSRTGELFF
CDR3 DNA: TGTGCCAGTAGTATCAACCGGGACTCACGGACCGGGGAGCTGTTTTTT
J gene: TRBJ2-2
clone size: .
D gene: .
V gene: TRBV19

CDR3 protein: CASSEDSGGADTQYF
CDR3 DNA: TGTGCCAGCAGTGAGGATAGCGGGGGGGCAGATACGCAGTATTTT
J gene: TRBJ2-3
clone size: .
D gene: TRBD2
V gene: TRBV6-1

CDR3 protein: CASSFPQGAQETQYF
CDR3 DNA: TGCGCCAGCAGCTTCCCGCAGGGGGCTCAAGAGACCCAGTACTTC
J gene: TRBJ2-5
clone size: .
D gene: TRBD1
V gene: TRBV5-1

CDR3 protein: CASSRTGAGELFF
CDR3 DNA: TGTGCCAGCAGCCGAACAGGGGCCGGGGAGCTGTTTTTT
J gene: TRBJ2-2
clone size: once
D gene: TRBD1
V gene: TRBV13

CDR3 protein: CASSPQGLFNQPQHF
CDR3 DNA: TGTGCCAGTAGTCCACAGGGGTTGTTCAATCAGCCCCAGCATTTT
J gene: TRBJ1-5
clone size: .
D gene: TRBD1
V gene: TRBV19

CDR3 protein: CASQGRSYGYTF
CDR3 DNA: TGTGCCAGCCAGGGGCGGTCGTATGGCTACACCTTC
J gene: TRBJ1-2
clone size: .
D gene: .
V gene: TRBV7-9

CDR3 protein: CASSRPGTGVRGYTF
CDR3 DNA: TGTGCCAGCAGCCGCCCCGGGACAGGGGTGCGTGGCTACACCTTC
J gene: TRBJ1-2
clone size: .
D gene: TRBD1
V gene: TRBV6-5

CDR3 protein: CASSIQGAGNQPQHF
CDR3 DNA: TGTGCCAGTAGTATTCAGGGGGCAGGGAATCAGCCCCAGCATTTT
J gene: TRBJ1-5
clone size: .
D gene: TRBD1
V gene: TRBV19

CDR3 protein: CASRKTETYEQYF
CDR3 DNA: TGTGCCAGTAGGAAGACAGAGACCTACGAGCAGTACTTC
J gene: TRBJ2-7
clone size: .
D gene: .
V gene: TRBV19

CDR3 protein: CASSGESDREGGDYGYTF
CDR3 DNA: TGTGCCAGCAGTGGAGAATCCGACAGGGAAGGGGGAGACTATGGCTACACCTTC
J gene: TRBJ1-2
clone size: .
D gene: TRBD1
V gene: TRBV2

CDR3 protein: CASSRGQKSNGSNQPQHF
CDR3 DNA: TGCGCCAGCAGCCGCGGACAGAAATCAAACGGGAGCAATCAGCCCCAGCATTTT
J gene: TRBJ1-5
clone size: .
D gene: .
V gene: TRBV5-1

CDR3 protein: CASSLPPGQGERRYGYPF
CDR3 DNA: TGTGCCAGCAGCTTACCCCCGGGACAGGGGGAGCGACGGTATGGCTACCCCTTC
J gene: TRBJ1-2
clone size: .
D gene: TRBD1
V gene: TRBV7-9

CDR3 protein: CASREGYTF
CDR3 DNA: TGTGCCAGCAGAGAGGGCTACACCTTC
J gene: TRBJ1-2
clone size: .
D gene: .
V gene: TRBV28

CDR3 protein: CASSPKDMNTEAFF
CDR3 DNA: TGTGCCAGCAGCCCGAAGGACATGAACACTGAAGCTTTCTTT
J gene: TRBJ1-1
clone size: few
D gene: .
V gene: TRBV7-9

CDR3 protein: CASSRKRAGELFF
CDR3 DNA: TGCGCCAGCAGCCGAAAGAGGGCCGGGGAGCTGTTTTTT
J gene: TRBJ2-2
clone size: few
D gene: .
V gene: TRBV4-3

CDR3 protein: CASSPTLVGSYGYTF
CDR3 DNA: TGTGCCAGCAGTCCGACCCTAGTAGGTAGCTATGGCTACACCTTC
J gene: TRBJ1-2
clone size: .
D gene: .
V gene: TRBV6-5

CDR3 protein: CASSRGPREQPQHF
CDR3 DNA: TGCGCCAGCAGCAGGGGCCCGCGGGAGCAGCCCCAGCATTTT
J gene: TRBJ1-5
clone size: .
D gene: .
V gene: TRBV5-1

CDR3 protein: CASSQESDRYNEQFF
CDR3 DNA: TGCGCCAGCAGCCAAGAATCGGACAGGTACAATGAGCAGTTCTTC
J gene: TRBJ2-1
clone size: few
D gene: TRBD1
V gene: TRBV5-4

CDR3 protein: CASSFTGANYGYTF
CDR3 DNA: TGTGCCAGTAGTTTCACAGGGGCGAACTATGGCTACACCTTC
J gene: TRBJ1-2
clone size: .
D gene: TRBD1
V gene: TRBV19

CDR3 protein: CASSDSYEQYF
CDR3 DNA: TGTGCCAGCTCGGACTCTTACGAGCAGTACTTC
J gene: TRBJ2-7
clone size: .
D gene: .
V gene: TRBV18

CDR3 protein: CASSVEPKNTEAFF
CDR3 DNA: TGTGCCAGCAGCGTAGAGCCCAAGAACACTGAAGCTTTCTTT
J gene: TRBJ1-1
clone size: .
D gene: .
V gene: TRBV9

CDR3 protein: CASSAPGGQIAEAFF
CDR3 DNA: TGTGCCAGCAGTGCCCCGGGGGGACAAATCGCTGAAGCTTTCTTT
J gene: TRBJ1-1
clone size: .
D gene: .
V gene: TRBV25-1

CDR3 protein: CASSYSTGGTEAFF
CDR3 DNA: TGTGCCAGCAGTTACTCGACGGGGGGCACTGAAGCTTTCTTT
J gene: TRBJ1-1
clone size: .
D gene: .
V gene: TRBV6-6

CDR3 protein: CASSSQGRWIYGYTF
CDR3 DNA: TGTGCCAGCAGCTCACAGGGGAGGTGGATCTATGGCTACACCTTC
J gene: TRBJ1-2
clone size: .
D gene: TRBD1
V gene: TRBV5-6

CDR3 protein: CASSLNGGGGTDTQYF
CDR3 DNA: TGTGCCAGCAGCTTAAATGGCGGGGGGGGCACAGATACGCAGTATTTT
J gene: TRBJ2-3
clone size: .
D gene: TRBD2
V gene: TRBV7-3

CDR3 protein: CASSSTAGGPRNEQFF
CDR3 DNA: TGTGCCAGCAGCTCTACAGCGGGGGGGCCTCGTAATGAGCAGTTCTTC
J gene: TRBJ2-1
clone size: .
D gene: TRBD2
V gene: TRBV13

CDR3 protein: CATSRPTGLSTDTQYF
CDR3 DNA: TGTGCCACCAGCAGACCTACGGGACTAAGCACAGATACGCAGTATTTT
J gene: TRBJ2-3
clone size: .
D gene: TRBD2
V gene: TRBV15

CDR3 protein: CASSKAAAGGLLVETQYF
CDR3 DNA: TGTGCCAGCAGCAAAGCCGCAGCGGGGGGGCTTCTAGTCGAGACCCAGTACTTC
J gene: TRBJ2-5
clone size: .
D gene: .
V gene: TRBV21-1

CDR3 protein: CASSGTGPYNEQFF
CDR3 DNA: TGTGCCAGCAGTGGGACAGGGCCATACAATGAGCAGTTCTTC
J gene: TRBJ2-1
clone size: .
D gene: TRBD1
V gene: TRBV6-5

CDR3 protein: CASSAWDRVNTEAFF
CDR3 DNA: TGTGCCAGCAGCGCCTGGGACAGAGTGAACACTGAAGCTTTCTTT
J gene: TRBJ1-1
clone size: .
D gene: TRBD1
V gene: TRBV7-8

CDR3 protein: CASSATGENQPQHF
CDR3 DNA: TGCGCCAGCAGCGCAACAGGGGAAAATCAGCCCCAGCATTTT
J gene: TRBJ1-5
clone size: .
D gene: TRBD1
V gene: TRBV5-1

CDR3 protein: CASSFAQGEQYF
CDR3 DNA: TGTGCCAGCAGCTTTGCGCAGGGGGAGCAGTACTTC
J gene: TRBJ2-7
clone size: .
D gene: .
V gene: TRBV11-2

CDR3 protein: CASSLEGYGYTF
CDR3 DNA: TGTGCCAGCAGCTTAGAGGGGTATGGCTACACCTTC
J gene: TRBJ1-2
clone size: few
D gene: .
V gene: TRBV7-2